The source of this TCR beta chain is a study of T cells after yellow fever vaccination. The study's findings and limits: Relatively few clonotypes were ones that appeared in both CD4 and CD8 compartments. Clones that expanded after primary vaccination mostly reappeared after the booster (approximately 96% CD4, 80% to 90% CD8). The study noted that FACS-sorted repertoires could contain abundant clonotypes contaminating from the bulk population.

Template switching by 5'RACE produced TCR cDNA, adding a universal primer site and UMIs. MiXCR, run by TCRdb on the 5' RACE reads, gives a single entry per CDR3 protein. The data contain some 350,000 distinct CDR3 sequences, approximately 4.2% of them singletons. This clonotype showed up just a few times. As yet, its antigen is unknown. CDR3 length equals 12 residues. CDR1 is SGHTA and CDR2 is FQGNSA in the germline V gene. The V gene lost 3 bases and the J gene lost 7 bases, with 8 bases spanning the gap. The source material was PBMCs, sampled 5 days after the yellow fever booster vaccination. The chain has TRBV7-2 and TRBJ2-3, with D tentatively TRBD1 or TRBD2 (5 bases each). This TCR derives from a man aged 18 to 29 who received the YFV17D yellow fever vaccine. CDR3 coding DNA: TGTGCCAGCAGCTTTGGGGGACATACGCAGTATTTT. This sequence encodes CASSFGGHTQYF.